Listed here are 30 T cell receptor beta chains from one sample, sequenced in a study of blood T cells in healthy people across ages. PCR was performed a second time for roughly 7 to 11 cycles using a sample-barcoded 5' primer and a J-beta primer mix. TCRdb processed the 5' RACE reads anew with MiXCR; each CDR3 protein has one entry. The sample consists of over a million distinct CDR3 sequences, around 39% of them appearing once. Sequencing input: blood. All receptors derive from a young woman in good health.

The V call is TRBV6-5, the J call TRBJ1-1; the D is unclear. Per germline, CDR1 MNHEY and CDR2 SVGAGI. Between the trimmed V and J ends, which lost 2 bases and 11 bases, there was a span of 12 bases. This CDR3 is 12 amino acids long. The CDR3 loop is CASSYPPGEAFF. The CDR3 bases are TGTGCCAGCAGTTACCCACCCGGTGAGGCTTTCTTT.

The chain recombines TRBV6-1 with TRBJ2-5; 11 positions agree with TRBD2. This CDR3 has 16 amino acids. The V and J ends lost 2 bases and 3 bases, in that order; junction bases with no gene match: 5. The germline V gene encodes CDR1 MNHNS and CDR2 SASEGT. CDR3 DNA: TGTGCCAGCAGTGAACTGACTAGCGGGACCAAAGAGACCCAGTACTTC. As protein: CASSELTSGTKETQYF.

The rearrangement uses TRBV20-1 and TRBJ1-4, with TRBD1 as a possible D gene (6 bases). Trimming left V 0 bases short and J 1 base short, with 15 bases between. The CDR3 extends over 17 amino acids. Germline lookup yields CDR1 DFQATT and CDR2 SNEGSKA (reference sequence). In DNA form, the CDR3 reads TGCAGTGCTAGAGATAGCAGGGGAGGGTTAACTAATGAAAAACTGTTTTTT. Translating it yields CSARDSRGGLTNEKLFF.

The chain couples TRBV6-2 or TRBV6-3 to TRBJ2-7; 7 nucleotides line up with TRBD1. Per germline, CDR1 MNHEY and CDR2 SVGEGT. The ends lost 0 bases at V and 5 bases at J; junction bases unmatched: 7. This CDR3 has 15 residues. For the CDR3, the DNA is TGTGCCAGCAGTTACTCCCCCCAGGGGGAAAACGAGCAGTACTTC. Its translation is CASSYSPQGENEQYF.

The sample holds a few counts of this clonotype. This chain joins TRBV5-1 and TRBJ2-5; D not resolved. Germline V lookup: CDR1 SGHRS, CDR2 YFSETQ. The germline V and J ends were trimmed by 0 bases and 5 bases, with 8 bases remaining between them. This CDR3 spans 13 amino acids. The DNA for the CDR3 is TGCGCCAGCAGCTTGGGGCATCTGGAGACCCAGTACTTC. It encodes CASSLGHLETQYF.

This clonotype was detected only a few times. One junction end does not reproduce the germline sequence, and a read error may be involved. The CDR3 region is CASSSGGNNEKPFF. The CDR3 DNA is TGTGCCAGCAGCTCAGGGGGGAATAATGAAAAACCGTTTTTT. The gene calls are TRBV12-3 or TRBV12-4 and TRBJ1-4; TRBD1 aligns across 7 bases. This CDR3 comprises 14 residues.

This clonotype turned up a few times. The chain carries TRBV5-1 and TRBJ2-3, with D maybe TRBD2 (6 bases). The germline gives CDR1 SGHRS, CDR2 YFSETQ. This CDR3 is built from 16 residues. The V end lost 3 bases, the J end lost 2 bases, and 16 bases lay between the germline ends. The CDR3, as DNA: TGCGCCAGCAGCTGGACGGCGGGACTTCTCACAGATACGCAGTATTTT. Residues: CASSWTAGLLTDTQYF.

The J gene is TRBJ2-7, the V gene TRBV7-9; TRBD1 matches at 8 bases. After removal of 5 bases from V and 0 bases from J, the junction contained 6 bases not matched to a gene. The germline gives CDR1 SEHNR, CDR2 FQNEAQ (reference sequence). The CDR3 length is 15 residues. CDR3 coding DNA: TGTGCCAGCAGCACCGGGACAGGTAACTCCTACGAGCAGTACTTC. Its translation: CASSTGTGNSYEQYF.

This clonotype was recorded a few times. The chain links TRBV27 to TRBJ2-7, with 11 bases that match TRBD1. V lost 5 bases to trimming and J lost 2 bases; unmatched junction nucleotides: 5. The CDR3 is made up of 15 amino acids. CDR1 is MNHEY, CDR2 SMNVEV, per germline (reference sequence). CDR3 nucleotides: TGTGCCAGCAGTGCAGGGACAGGGGGTACCTACGAGCAGTACTTC. Its protein product is CASSAGTGGTYEQYF.

This rearrangement joins TRBV3-1 to TRBJ1-2; D ambiguous. CDR1 LGHDT and CDR2 YNNKEL come from the germline V gene (reference sequence). V lost 0 bases and J lost 5, with 13 bases in between. CDR3 size: 15 residues. CDR3 region: CASSQDPRPEYGYTF. DNA for the CDR3: TGTGCCAGCAGCCAAGATCCCAGACCCGAGTATGGCTACACCTTC.

This clonotype was seen at least ten times. The rearrangement joins TRBV29-1 to TRBJ2-6; 8 nucleotides match TRBD1. After removal of 6 bases from V and 0 bases from J, the junction contained 7 bases not matched to a gene. This CDR3 spans 16 amino acids. Germline loops: CDR1 SQVTM, CDR2 ANQGSEA. CDR3: CSVIGQGHSGANVLTF. CDR3 DNA: TGCAGCGTAATCGGACAGGGACACTCTGGGGCCAACGTCCTGACTTTC.

This chain links TRBV7-9 with TRBJ2-1; D is uncertain. The CDR3 covers 16 residues. The V end lost 5 bases, the J end lost 1 base, and 15 bases lay between the germline ends. CDR1 and CDR2 (germline): SEHNR, FQNEAQ (reference sequence). The CDR3 reads CASSPTEGRSYNEQFF. The CDR3 DNA reads as TGTGCCAGCAGCCCGACCGAAGGGCGTTCCTACAATGAGCAGTTCTTC.

This clonotype was detected only a few times. The V gene is TRBV7-8, the J gene TRBJ2-1, with D perhaps being TRBD1 or TRBD2 (5 bases each). CDR3 length: 16 amino acids. Trimming left V 1 base short and J 4 bases short, with 14 bases between. CDR1 and CDR2 (germline): SGHVS, FQNEAQ. The CDR3 DNA is TGTGCCAGCAGCTTAGGTCCAGGGAGAGAGTACAATGAGCAGTTCTTC. Its translation is CASSLGPGREYNEQFF.

This clonotype came up a few times. The chain carries TRBV20-1 and TRBJ2-1; D uncertain. Trimming pared 6 bases from V and 1 base from J, leaving 10 bases between. There are 13 residues in the CDR3. Germline CDR1 is DFQATT and CDR2 is SNEGSKA (reference sequence). The CDR3 protein is CSAYDSSYNEQFF. The CDR3 DNA reads as TGCAGTGCGTACGATAGTTCCTACAATGAGCAGTTCTTC.

J is TRBJ1-6 and V is TRBV6-2 or TRBV6-3; tentative D call: TRBD1 (5 bases). V dropped 2 bases and J dropped 6 bases, with 8 bases sitting between them. CDR1 and CDR2 (germline): MNHEY, SVGEGT. This CDR3 comprises 14 residues. CDR3 region: CASSYVTANSPLHF. The CDR3 DNA reads as TGTGCCAGCAGTTACGTGACAGCTAATTCACCCCTCCACTTT.

This clonotype was seen just once. The gene calls are TRBV4-1 and TRBJ2-1; perhaps TRBD2 as D (6 bases). In germline, CDR1 is MGHRA, CDR2 YSYEKL. Trimming cost V 4 bases and J 10 bases, with 14 bases left between them. The CDR3 runs 13 residues. CDR3 loop: CASSPTSLAEQFF. CDR3 nucleotides: TGCGCCAGCAGCCCGACTAGTCTAGCCGAGCAGTTCTTC.

This clonotype was picked up many times. Its ends do not fully match the called genes, so a read error is possible. This rearrangement joins TRBV5-1 to TRBJ2-3; 7 bases agree with TRBD2. Germline V gene data show CDR1 as SGHRS and CDR2 as YFSETQ. This CDR3 comprises 15 residues. The CDR3 loop reads CASSLGGSSTDTQYF. In DNA form, the CDR3 reads TGTGCCAGCAGTCTCGGGGGGTCTAGCACAGATACGCAGTATTTT.

The CDR3 DNA reads TGCAGTGCTTCCGACAGGGGGGGAGCCAAAAACATTCAGTACTTC. This sequence encodes CSASDRGGAKNIQYF. This chain uses TRBV20-1 with TRBJ2-4, with TRBD1 identical over 9 bases. Germline lookup yields CDR1 DFQATT and CDR2 SNEGSKA (reference sequence). This CDR3 spans 15 amino acids. The V and J ends lost 5 bases and 0 bases, in that order; junction bases with no gene match: 5.

The V gene is TRBV9, the J gene TRBJ1-1; tentatively, D is TRBD1 (6 bases). The CDR3 runs to 14 residues. Germline V gene data show CDR1 as SGDLS and CDR2 as YYNGEE. Trimming pared 3 bases from V and 1 base from J, leaving 10 bases between. In DNA, the CDR3 is TGTGCCAGCAGCGGAGAGGACAGGAACACTGAAGCTTTCTTT. Translated, it gives CASSGEDRNTEAFF.

This clonotype was counted a few times. This rearrangement joins TRBV11-2 to TRBJ2-3; 14 bases are a match to TRBD2. The germline gives CDR1 SGHAT, CDR2 FQNNGV. J lost 4 bases, V lost 6 bases, and 12 bases had no gene match. CDR3 length equals 18 residues. DNA of the CDR3: TGTGCCAGCAGACCCGGACTAGCGGGAGGATTTAGGGCAGATACGCAGTATTTT. Protein sequence: CASRPGLAGGFRADTQYF.

This clonotype was picked up one time. DNA of the CDR3: TGTGCCAGCAGCTATAGGGCGGGAAGTCGGACAGATACGCAGTATTTT. It translates to CASSYRAGSRTDTQYF. The chain employs TRBV7-2 and TRBJ2-3, with a weak D call TRBD2 (6 bases). The germline CDR1 and CDR2 sequences are SGHTA and FQGNSA. The CDR3 length is 16 residues. Trimming pared 4 bases from V and 3 bases from J, leaving 17 bases between.

The chain is built from TRBV15 and TRBJ2-1; D is perhaps TRBD1 or TRBD2 (6 bases each). The germline V and J ends were trimmed by 1 base and 6 bases, with 13 bases remaining between them. Germline values: CDR1 LNHNV, CDR2 YYDKDF (reference sequence). The CDR3 extends over 15 amino acids. CDR3 protein: CATSRGSGGGNEQFF. The CDR3 region has the DNA TGTGCCACCAGCAGAGGTAGCGGAGGGGGCAATGAGCAGTTCTTC.

This chain connects TRBV9 to TRBJ2-1; 9 positions match TRBD2. V lost 0 bases, J lost 10 bases, and 11 bases stayed unmatched. Germline lookup yields CDR1 SGDLS and CDR2 YYNGEE. The CDR3 runs 16 residues. CDR3 sequence reads: CASSVEEASGKREQFF. The CDR3 DNA reads TGTGCCAGCAGCGTAGAGGAGGCTAGCGGGAAACGGGAGCAGTTCTTC.

The chain recombines TRBV5-6 with TRBJ2-7; D may be TRBD1 (5 bases). The CDR3 has 14 residues. Germline assignment: CDR1 SGHDT and CDR2 YYEEEE. V was cut by 3 bases and J by 2 bases, with 12 bases left in between. CDR3 loop: CASSSALQAYEQYF. In DNA form, the CDR3 reads TGTGCCAGCAGCTCAGCCTTACAGGCCTACGAGCAGTACTTC.

Of note for this clonotype: A much more abundant neighbour one base away suggests this may be a read error. This sequence joins TRBV29-1 and TRBJ2-1; 8 bases are a match to TRBD1. Trimming cost V 7 bases and J 10 bases; bases outside gene matches: 9. Germline V lookup: CDR1 SQVTM, CDR2 ANQGSEA. The CDR3 spans 12 residues. The CDR3 region is CSADRGVAEQFF. The CDR3 DNA sequence: TGCAGCGCCGACAGGGGTGTAGCCGAGCAGTTCTTC.

In this sample, this clonotype turned up a few times. J is TRBJ1-2 and V is TRBV7-9; D is ambiguous. The CDR3 runs to 14 residues. V lost 0 bases and J lost 2, with 7 bases in between. CDR1 and CDR2 (germline): SEHNR, FQNEAQ (reference sequence). The DNA of the CDR3 is TGTGCCAGCAGCTTAGCGGAATTAAACTATGGCTACACCTTC. As protein: CASSLAELNYGYTF. The variable domain in full, with the rest retrieved from reference TRBV7-9 and TRBJ1-2, is DTGVSQNPRHKITKRGQNVTFRCDPISEHNRLYWYRQTLGQGPEFLTYFQNEAQLEKSRLLSDRFSAERPKGSFSTLEIQRTEQGDSAMYLCASSLAELNYGYTFGSGTRLTVV.

Note on this clonotype: Given a much more abundant clone one base away, this may be a read error. The chain employs TRBV4-1 and TRBJ2-1; 9 bases map to TRBD2. CDR1 MGHRA and CDR2 YSYEKL come from the germline V gene. This CDR3 contains 16 residues. CDR3 in DNA: TGCACCAGCAGCCAAGTGCCTAGCGGGGTCTACAATGAGCAGTTCTTC. Its translation: CTSSQVPSGVYNEQFF.

V gene TRBV6-1 combines with J gene TRBJ2-5; the D call may be TRBD1 or TRBD2 (5 bases each). Trimming pared 5 bases from V and 2 bases from J, leaving 15 bases between. The CDR3 runs 15 residues. Germline loops: CDR1 MNHNS, CDR2 SASEGT. CDR3 bases: TGTGCCAGCAGTCTGGGGACGTCCTTTCAAGAGACCCAGTACTTC. Translation gives CASSLGTSFQETQYF.

This clonotype was detected ten times or more. This chain joins TRBV7-8 and TRBJ2-5; unclear D gene. CDR1 SGHVS and CDR2 FQNEAQ come from the germline V gene. CDR3 length: 14 amino acids. V lost 1 base, J lost 6 bases, and 12 bases lay in between. CDR3 amino acids: CASSLEAALKTQYF. The CDR3 coding sequence is TGTGCCAGCAGCTTAGAGGCAGCTTTGAAGACCCAGTACTTC.

This clonotype was picked up a small number of times. The rearrangement joins TRBV29-1 to TRBJ2-1, with TRBD1 matching over 10 bases. The CDR3 is 16 amino acids. Germline CDR1 and CDR2: SQVTM and ANQGSEA. The V gene end was trimmed by 3 bases and the J gene end by 2 bases; junction bases not matched to a gene: 7. The CDR3 sequence: CSVDRSDRGPYNEQFF. CDR3 nucleotide sequence: TGCAGCGTTGACCGTTCTGACAGGGGGCCCTACAATGAGCAGTTCTTC.